This T cell receptor beta chain derives from a study of shared clonotypes between healthy human individuals. Background on the study: Plates per donor: three CD4 naive, three CD4 memory, two CD8 naive, one CD8 memory. Study-level results: Generation probabilities of non-shared clonotypes were lower (relative to those shared by all four donors). Naive CD4 clonotype sharing across a few donors was approximately 5.2%.

The CDR3 is 16 amino acids. Germline V gene data show CDR1 as MGHRA and CDR2 as YSYEKL. The J segment lost 2 bases and the V segment lost 3 bases, leaving 7 bases of the junction unmatched. The naive CD8 population came from CD45RO-negative cells selected for CCR7, without terminally differentiated effector memory CD45RA+ cells. The donor population consisted of healthy HIV-negative adults with no recent acute infections or vaccinations. As concerns this clone: Its matching antigen is unknown.

Generated by immunoSEQ multiplex PCR, the TCRdb table keeps only in-frame clones and is missing some. The sample carries about 2 million clones, 85% to 95% recorded once. V and J are TRBV4-1 and TRBJ1-2, with 9 positions matching TRBD1. The clonotype comes from a man aged 18-30 years in good health. Sequencing was done on a sample of naive CD8+ T cells sorted from blood. CDR3 DNA: TGCGCCAGCAGCCATGTTGAGGGGACAGGGAACTATGGCTACACCTTC. Residues: CASSHVEGTGNYGYTF.